These 20 T cell receptor beta chains were all obtained from the same sample, sequenced in a study of blood T cells in healthy people across ages. Combining a sample-barcoded 5' primer with a J-beta primer mix, a second PCR ran for about 7 to 12 cycles. TCRdb recomputed calls from the 5' RACE reads with MiXCR, one row per CDR3 protein. The data show over a million distinct CDR3 sequences, 35% to 55% seen once. Sequences were obtained from blood. Receptors were obtained from a woman aged 60-70 years in good health.

V gene TRBV27 combines with J gene TRBJ2-5; either TRBD1 or TRBD2 may supply D (5 bases each). Germline V gene lookup returns CDR1 MNHEY and CDR2 SMNVEV (reference sequence). Trimming stripped 1 base from V and 2 bases from J, with 20 bases between. CDR3 length: 18 amino acids. The CDR3 loop reads CASSLWVPTGPLQETQYF. DNA of the CDR3: TGTGCCAGCAGTTTATGGGTGCCGACGGGACCGCTTCAAGAGACCCAGTACTTC.

The rearrangement joins TRBV7-2 to TRBJ2-4; D is undetermined. Germline V gives CDR1 SGHTA, CDR2 FQGNSA. Trimming took 5 bases from V and 0 from J, leaving 11 bases between them. The CDR3 totals 15 residues. CDR3 in amino acids: CASSPRVSAKNIQYF. The CDR3 nucleotides are TGTGCCAGCAGCCCAAGGGTTTCAGCCAAAAACATTCAGTACTTC. The whole variable domain, remainder taken from reference TRBV7-2 and TRBJ2-4, is GAGVSQSPSNKVTEKGKDVELRCDPISGHTALYWYRQSLGQGLEFLIYFQGNSAPDKSGLPSDRFSAERTGGSVSTLTIQRTQQEDSAVYLCASSPRVSAKNIQYFGAGTRLSVL.

This clonotype was detected only a few times. The CDR3 bases are TGTGCCAGCAGCTTAAGCGGGCAGGGATGGGAAAAACTGTTTTTT. This encodes CASSLSGQGWEKLFF. This chain joins TRBV7-3 and TRBJ1-4, with a weak D call TRBD1 (5 bases). Germline-derived CDR1 and CDR2 are SGHTA and FQGTGA. This CDR3 is 15 amino acids long. The germline V and J ends were trimmed by 1 base and 8 bases, with 14 bases remaining between them.

The genes are TRBV7-2 and TRBJ2-1, with a possible D match to TRBD2 (5 bases). V was clipped by 2 bases and J by 10 bases, with 18 bases between them. Germline V CDR1 and CDR2: SGHTA, FQGNSA. The length of the CDR3 is 15 residues. In DNA form, the CDR3 reads TGTGCCAGCAGCTTAAGTGGGAGTTGGGTTATCGAGCAGTTCTTC. Translating gives CASSLSGSWVIEQFF.

About this clonotype: The final CDR3 position lacks the conserved phenylalanine or tryptophan, pointing to a likely read error. The rearrangement links TRBV29-1 to TRBJ2-7; D remains unclear. V was clipped by 7 bases and J by 3 bases, with 13 bases between them. CDR1 is SQVTM and CDR2 is ANQGSEA in the germline V gene. The CDR3 extends over 12 amino acids. The CDR3 sequence: CSARWTDYEQYC. The CDR3 coding sequence is TGCAGCGCCCGATGGACGGACTACGAGCAGTACTGC.

The chain recombines TRBV15 with TRBJ2-1; D possibly uses TRBD1 or TRBD2 (5 bases each). This CDR3 comprises 17 residues. V dropped 0 bases and J dropped 3 bases, with 15 bases sitting between them. Germline CDR1 LNHNV, CDR2 YYDKDF (reference sequence). CDR3 nucleotides: TGTGCCACCAGCAGAGATCCCCCGGGACCCGACTACAATGAGCAGTTCTTC. As protein: CATSRDPPGPDYNEQFF.

The chain uses TRBV27 and TRBJ1-2; D unclear. Germline CDR1 reads MNHEY; CDR2 reads SMNVEV (reference sequence). The length of the CDR3 is 14 residues. Trimming took off 2 bases at V and 4 bases at J, with 11 bases between the two ends. CDR3 DNA: TGTGCCAGCAGTTTAAAAGGACCCCCCTATGGCTACACCTTC. This sequence encodes CASSLKGPPYGYTF.

On this clonotype itself: At one end, the junction sequence differs from germline, possibly due to a read error. The rearrangement links TRBV18 to TRBJ2-1, with TRBD1 matching over 11 bases. Germline lookup yields CDR1 KGHSH and CDR2 LQKENI. CDR3 length: 15 residues. CDR3 amino acids: CDSLRDRGSYNEQFF. The CDR3, as DNA: TGTGACAGCTTACGGGACAGGGGGTCGTACAATGAGCAGTTCTTC. Full variable domain (rest looked up from reference TRBV18 and TRBJ2-1): NAGVMQNPRHLVRRRGQEARLRCSPMKGHSHVYWYRQLPEEGLKFMVYLQKENIIDESGMPKERFSAEFPKEGPSILRIQQVVRGDSAAYFCDSLRDRGSYNEQFFGPGTRLTVL.

This clonotype was detected only a few times. V and J are TRBV5-1 and TRBJ1-1; tentative D call: TRBD1 (5 bases). The V and J ends lost 0 bases and 12 bases respectively, with 21 bases between them. Germline lookup yields CDR1 SGHRS and CDR2 YFSETQ. CDR3 size: 15 residues. The CDR3 bases are TGCGCCAGCAGCTTGGACGGGTCGGGACCGTCAGGGACTTTCTTT. It specifies CASSLDGSGPSGTFF.

As regards this clonotype: Since a much larger clone is just one base distant, this may be a read error. V is TRBV10-3 and J is TRBJ2-7; perhaps TRBD2 as D (5 bases). The germline V gene has CDR1 ENHRY and CDR2 SYGVKD. This CDR3 comprises 14 residues. The V end lost 4 bases, the J end lost 7 bases, and 17 bases lay between the germline ends. CDR3 in amino acids: CAISAWTDYNEQYF. The DNA for the CDR3 is TGTGCCATCAGTGCATGGACCGACTACAATGAGCAGTACTTC.

Comment on this clonotype: This sequence may be a read error, since a much larger clone differs from it by one base. The chain carries TRBV28 and TRBJ2-4, with 8 positions matching TRBD1. The CDR3 totals 15 residues. V shed 5 bases, J shed 9 bases, and the junction held 12 bases outside the gene matches. Germline lookup yields CDR1 MDHEN and CDR2 SYDVKM. CDR3 loop: CASSTTGTGQGIQYF. DNA of the CDR3: TGTGCCAGCAGTACTACCGGGACAGGTCAAGGCATTCAGTACTTC.

This clonotype was observed a single time. V is TRBV4-2 and J is TRBJ2-5; TRBD2 matches 11 bases. Looked up from germline, CDR1 is LGHNA and CDR2 is YNFKEQ. This CDR3 region has 19 residues. The V gene end was trimmed by 2 bases and the J gene end by 11 bases; junction bases not matched to a gene: 22. The CDR3, as DNA: TGTGCCAGCAGCCAAATTTCAACCCTAGCGGGAGGCATCCTAGGAGAGCAGTACTTC. It codes for CASSQISTLAGGILGEQYF.

The genes are TRBV10-3 and TRBJ2-1; perhaps TRBD2 as D (5 bases). The germline V gene encodes CDR1 ENHRY and CDR2 SYGVKD. The CDR3 totals 14 residues. Trimming cost V 2 bases and J 7 bases, with 12 bases left between them. CDR3 region: CAISEARVLNEQFF. CDR3 coding DNA: TGTGCCATCAGTGAGGCGAGGGTCTTAAATGAGCAGTTCTTC.

J is TRBJ2-3 and V is TRBV28, with a weak D call TRBD1 (6 bases). Trimming left V 6 bases short and J 1 base short, with 14 bases between. This CDR3 region has 15 residues. Germline values: CDR1 MDHEN, CDR2 SYDVKM. The CDR3 loop is CASSSLWTGTDTQYF. The DNA of the CDR3 is TGTGCCAGCAGCTCTCTGTGGACAGGCACAGATACGCAGTATTTT.

Notes on this clonotype: This clone may be a read error of a much larger clone one base away. The rearrangement uses TRBV29-1 and TRBJ2-5, with D maybe TRBD1 (8 bases). Germline CDR1 SQVTM, CDR2 ANQGSEA. The length of the CDR3 is 15 residues. The CDR3 loop is CSVSTGGGVQETQNF. DNA of the CDR3: TGCAGCGTTTCTACAGGGGGAGGGGTCCAAGAGACCCAGAACTTC.

The sample holds a few counts of this clonotype. The V and J genes are TRBV29-1 and TRBJ2-1, with 15 bases fitting TRBD2. V lost 8 bases to trimming and J lost 0 bases; unmatched junction nucleotides: 11. The CDR3 consists of 18 residues. CDR1 SQVTM and CDR2 ANQGSEA come from the germline V gene. CDR3 loop: CSIEGLAGGESSYNEQFF. The CDR3 bases are TGCAGCATAGAGGGACTAGCGGGAGGTGAGAGCTCCTACAATGAGCAGTTCTTC.

V gene TRBV11-2 combines with J gene TRBJ2-7; 8 bases align to TRBD2. Per germline, CDR1 SGHAT and CDR2 FQNNGV. J was trimmed by 3 bases and V by 1 base; bases with no gene match: 8. This CDR3 has 16 residues. The CDR3 nucleotides are TGTGCCAGCAGCTTAGGGGCGACTAGCGAGTACTACGAGCAGTACTTC. It codes for CASSLGATSEYYEQYF.

The chain uses TRBV2 and TRBJ1-2; 9 nucleotides line up with TRBD1. V lost 7 bases and J lost 4; bases outside the gene matches: 10. CDR3 length: 15 residues. The germline V gene has CDR1 SNHLY and CDR2 FYNNEI. The CDR3 loop reads CASKDGRTGAYGYTF. The DNA for the CDR3 is TGTGCCAGCAAGGATGGGAGGACAGGGGCCTATGGCTACACCTTC.

The chain carries TRBV3-1 and TRBJ2-7, with a weak D call TRBD1 (7 bases). The CDR3 is 15 residues long. V was cut by 4 bases and J by 6 bases, with 19 bases left in between. Germline-derived CDR1 and CDR2 are LGHDT and YNNKEL (reference sequence). The CDR3 region is CASSLAAGQWSEQYF. CDR3 in DNA: TGTGCCAGCAGCCTAGCTGCGGGACAGTGGAGCGAGCAGTACTTC.

As to this clonotype: One end of the junction fails to match germline, which may point to a read error. The chain joins TRBV2 to TRBJ2-6; D might be TRBD1 (5 bases). CDR3 length equals 15 residues. From germline, CDR1 is SNHLY and CDR2 FYNNEI. CDR3 in amino acids: CASSQGTTGANVLTF. The CDR3 bases are TGTGCCAGCAGTCAGGGAACGACTGGGGCCAACGTCCTAACTTTC. The whole variable domain, filled in from reference TRBV2 and TRBJ2-6, reads EPEVTQTPSHQVTQMGQEVILRCVPISNHLYFYWYRQILGQKVEFLVSFYNNEISEKSEIFDDQFSVERPDGSNFTLKIRSTKLEDSAMYFCASSQGTTGANVLTFGAGSRLTVL.